Below are 30 T cell receptor beta chains sequenced from a single sample in a study of T cell repertoires in cytomegalovirus infection. TCRdb recomputed calls from the reads with MiXCR, one row per CDR3 protein. The repertoire holds about 130,000 distinct CDR3 sequences, with more than 25% as singletons. These receptors are not linked to any known antigen. Source: CD8+ T cells from cultured PBMCs, taken from culture after CMV antigen stimulation. The source of these receptors is a human donor in good health (CMV status not recorded). Some clones in this sample may be carry-over from other donors' samples.

The chain joins TRBV4-1 to TRBJ1-2; perhaps TRBD1 as D (5 bases). Germline V gives CDR1 MGHRA, CDR2 YSYEKL. This CDR3 has 11 amino acids. The CDR3 spells CATGTEYGYTF. The CDR3 bases are TGCGCGACCGGGACGGAATATGGCTACACCTTC.

This clonotype was seen once. The rearrangement uses TRBV5-5 and TRBJ1-2, with D perhaps TRBD1 (6 bases). This CDR3 is built from 16 residues. Germline V gene sequence: CDR1 SGHKS, CDR2 YYEKEE (reference sequence). V was pared by 1 base and J by 6 bases, with 19 bases between. The CDR3 bases are TGTGCCAGCAGCTTGAACACAGGGTTGTATTTGGATGGCTACACCTTC. It is translated as CASSLNTGLYLDGYTF.

This chain links TRBV7-9 with TRBJ1-5, with a tentative D call TRBD1 (5 bases). Between the trimmed V and J ends, which lost 0 bases and 6 bases, there was a span of 9 bases. This CDR3 comprises 14 residues. Germline-derived CDR1 and CDR2 are SEHNR and FQNEAQ (reference sequence). The CDR3 bases are TGTGCCAGCAGCTTAGCCAGGGATGGTCAGCCCCAGCATTTT. Its protein product is CASSLARDGQPQHF.

This clonotype has ten or more counts. The CDR3 spells CASSLGTGVSTDTQYF. In DNA, the CDR3 is TGTGCCAGCAGCTTAGGGACAGGGGTCTCCACAGATACGCAGTATTTT. The chain has TRBV7-2 and TRBJ2-3; 9 positions agree with TRBD1. V lost 1 base to trimming and J lost 2 bases; unmatched junction nucleotides: 4. This CDR3 has 16 residues. Per germline, CDR1 SGHTA and CDR2 FQGNSA. Full variable domain (rest looked up from reference TRBV7-2 and TRBJ2-3): GAGVSQSPSNKVTEKGKDVELRCDPISGHTALYWYRQSLGQGLEFLIYFQGNSAPDKSGLPSDRFSAERTGGSVSTLTIQRTQQEDSAVYLCASSLGTGVSTDTQYFGPGTRLTVL.

The chain uses TRBV12-3 or TRBV12-4 and TRBJ2-3; D is undetermined. The CDR3 loop spans 15 amino acids. The V end was cut by 5 bases, the J end by 0 bases, with 12 bases between. The CDR3 protein is CASSTRTASTDTQYF. CDR3 DNA: TGTGCCAGCAGTACAAGGACCGCTAGCACAGATACGCAGTATTTT.

This clonotype has just a few counts. The chain couples TRBV4-1 to TRBJ2-2, with TRBD1 matching over 10 bases. J lost 4 bases, V lost 1 base, and 3 bases had no gene match. The CDR3 spans 16 residues. Germline V gene sequence: CDR1 MGHRA, CDR2 YSYEKL. The CDR3 DNA sequence: TGCGCCAGCAGCCAAGGACAGGGGGCAGGCACCGGGGAGCTGTTTTTT. Residues: CASSQGQGAGTGELFF.

At least ten counts were recorded for this clonotype. The rearrangement uses TRBV20-1 and TRBJ2-4; 11 positions match TRBD1. Germline CDR1 DFQATT, CDR2 SNEGSKA (reference sequence). This CDR3 has 22 amino acids. The trim removed 2 bases at V and 0 bases at J, leaving 21 bases unmatched. CDR3 amino acids: CSARPPAFGTGTGGRAKNIQYF. The CDR3 coding sequence is TGCAGTGCTAGACCTCCGGCCTTCGGGACCGGGACAGGGGGTCGAGCCAAAAACATTCAGTACTTC.

This clonotype came up many times. V is TRBV7-2 and J is TRBJ2-5, with D uncertain. Trimming removed 1 base at V and 5 bases at J, with 11 bases between. The CDR3 length is 14 residues. In germline, CDR1 is SGHTA, CDR2 FQGNSA. The CDR3 loop is CASSLVGFGETQYF. For the CDR3, the DNA is TGTGCCAGCAGCTTAGTTGGGTTCGGCGAGACCCAGTACTTC. Based on the CDR3 plus reference TRBV7-2 and TRBJ2-5, the full variable domain is GAGVSQSPSNKVTEKGKDVELRCDPISGHTALYWYRQSLGQGLEFLIYFQGNSAPDKSGLPSDRFSAERTGGSVSTLTIQRTQQEDSAVYLCASSLVGFGETQYFGPGTRLLVL.

The chain carries TRBV12-3 or TRBV12-4 and TRBJ1-1; unclear D gene. V dropped 2 bases and J dropped 12 bases, with 10 bases sitting between them. The CDR3 sequence is 11 residues long. The CDR3 nucleotides read TGTGCCAGCAGTTTATCTAATAGGCCTTTCTTT. It is translated as CASSLSNRPFF.

The rearrangement links TRBV7-8 to TRBJ1-2; possibly TRBD1 for D (5 bases). The V gene lost 1 base and the J gene lost 3 bases, with 12 bases spanning the gap. Germline CDR1 reads SGHVS; CDR2 reads FQNEAQ. The length of the CDR3 is 15 residues. This CDR3 reads CASSLGDGHDYGYTF. In nucleotides, the CDR3 is TGTGCCAGCAGCTTAGGGGACGGACATGACTATGGCTACACCTTC.

This chain uses TRBV7-6 with TRBJ2-1; D is undetermined. CDR1 and CDR2 (germline): SGHVS, FNYEAQ. V was cut by 4 bases and J by 0 bases, with 10 bases left in between. This CDR3 region has 15 residues. CDR3 sequence reads: CASSYEPSSYNEQFF. The CDR3 DNA is TGTGCCAGCAGCTACGAACCTAGCTCCTACAATGAGCAGTTCTTC.

The sample holds many counts of this clonotype. The chain combines TRBV7-2 with TRBJ2-5; TRBD2 aligns across 13 bases. The CDR3 spans 20 residues. Germline-derived CDR1 and CDR2 are SGHTA and FQGNSA. With V trimmed by 4 bases and J by 3 bases, 17 bases remained unmatched. CDR3 loop: CASSSRLRSTSGGAKETQYF. The CDR3 nucleotides are TGTGCCAGCAGCTCCCGACTAAGGTCCACTAGCGGGGGGGCCAAAGAGACCCAGTACTTC.

CDR3 in amino acids: CASSQPLAGERYF. For the CDR3, the DNA is TGCGCCAGCAGCCAACCTCTAGCGGGGGAGCGGTATTTT. The chain uses TRBV4-1 and TRBJ2-3; TRBD2 matches at 10 bases. Trimming at V came to 2 bases and at J to 14 bases, leaving 7 bases not matched to a gene. Per the germline V gene, CDR1 is MGHRA and CDR2 is YSYEKL. There are 13 residues in the CDR3.

The V and J genes are TRBV14 and TRBJ2-1; possible D gene TRBD1, 6 bases. Germline CDR1 and CDR2: SGHDN and FVKESK. The CDR3 sequence is 14 residues long. The ends were cut back, 1 base at V and 3 bases at J, with 7 bases in the middle. The CDR3: CASSQVTGYNEQFF. The CDR3 DNA follows: TGTGCCAGCAGCCAAGTGACAGGCTACAATGAGCAGTTCTTC.

The gene calls are TRBV20-1 and TRBJ2-3; TRBD1 or TRBD2 may be the D gene (5 bases each). The germline V gene has CDR1 DFQATT and CDR2 SNEGSKA (reference sequence). V was clipped by 3 bases and J by 2 bases, with 12 bases between them. CDR3 size: 14 residues. CDR3 in amino acids: CSASGARTTDTQYF. In nucleotides, the CDR3 is TGCAGTGCTAGCGGGGCGAGAACCACAGATACGCAGTATTTT.

This clonotype has a handful of counts. The genes are TRBV24-1 and TRBJ2-7; D is uncertain. The CDR3 has 13 residues. Germline CDR1 is KGHDR and CDR2 is SFDVKD. Trimming left V 4 bases short and J 5 bases short, with 11 bases between. This CDR3 reads CATSEGHGNEQYF. The CDR3 DNA sequence: TGTGCCACCAGTGAAGGTCATGGGAACGAGCAGTACTTC.

The V gene is TRBV6-1, the J gene TRBJ2-7; perhaps TRBD2 as D (6 bases). Trimming cost V 0 bases and J 4 bases, with 19 bases left between them. Germline V gives CDR1 MNHNS, CDR2 SASEGT. The CDR3 runs 17 residues. The CDR3 DNA follows: TGTGCCAGCAGTGAAGCGGTGAGCCAGGGAGGTTTTTACGAGCAGTACTTC. Encoded protein: CASSEAVSQGGFYEQYF.

This clonotype came up many times. The gene calls are TRBV7-6 and TRBJ2-2; D not resolved. Germline V CDR1 and CDR2: SGHVS, FNYEAQ. The V and J ends lost 2 bases and 4 bases respectively, with 5 bases between them. The CDR3 contains 13 residues. CDR3 DNA: TGTGCCAGCAGCTTATTCGTCACCGGGGAGCTGTTTTTT. Residues: CASSLFVTGELFF.

This clonotype was detected a few times. The rearrangement links TRBV6-1 to TRBJ2-5; D is unclear. The germline gives CDR1 MNHNS, CDR2 SASEGT. V lost 6 bases and J lost 1, with 12 bases in between. CDR3 length equals 14 residues. The CDR3 DNA reads as TGTGCCAGCAGCCCCGGAAGTTCCCAAGAGACCCAGTACTTC. Protein sequence: CASSPGSSQETQYF.

This clonotype was observed at least ten times. This sequence joins TRBV5-4 and TRBJ2-1; D not resolved. The germline V and J ends were trimmed by 1 base and 6 bases, with 8 bases remaining between them. Germline values: CDR1 SGHNT, CDR2 YYREEE (reference sequence). The CDR3 loop spans 13 amino acids. CDR3 region: CASSLSGGNEQFF. In DNA, the CDR3 is TGTGCCAGCAGCTTGAGTGGTGGCAATGAGCAGTTCTTC.

The chain has TRBV2 and TRBJ1-2; 7 bases match TRBD1. Germline V lookup: CDR1 SNHLY, CDR2 FYNNEI. Germline trimming cut 11 bases from V and 2 bases from J; bases unmatched to any gene: 11. This CDR3 has 14 residues. CDR3 residues: CASHPRGINYGYTF. DNA for the CDR3: TGTGCCTCCCATCCCAGGGGGATCAACTATGGCTACACCTTC.

The V and J genes are TRBV25-1 and TRBJ2-7; no reliable D call. CDR1 and CDR2 from the germline V gene are MGHDK and SYGVNS. V dropped 4 bases and J dropped 4 bases, with 5 bases sitting between them. The CDR3 is 11 residues long. The CDR3 sequence: CASSAAYEQYF. The CDR3 bases are TGTGCCAGCAGTGCGGCTTACGAGCAGTACTTC.

The gene calls are TRBV2 and TRBJ2-1; D unresolved. The V end lost 6 bases, the J end lost 5 bases, and 8 bases lay between the germline ends. This CDR3 region has 12 residues. From germline, CDR1 is SNHLY and CDR2 FYNNEI. The CDR3 spells CASSGKNNEQFF. As DNA, the CDR3 is TGTGCCAGCAGCGGTAAAAACAATGAGCAGTTCTTC.

This clonotype turned up a few times. The chain couples TRBV27 to TRBJ2-7; TRBD1 aligns across 7 bases. The junction had 7 bases not matched to a gene; V was cut back by 5 bases and J by 6 bases. This CDR3 is built from 13 residues. Germline V gene lookup returns CDR1 MNHEY and CDR2 SMNVEV (reference sequence). This chain's CDR3 is CASSLRTGGEQYF. Written as DNA, the CDR3 is TGTGCCAGCAGTCTCCGGACAGGCGGCGAGCAGTACTTC.

This clonotype was seen more than once but under ten times. The chain links TRBV19 to TRBJ1-1, with TRBD1 matching 8 bases. V was clipped by 5 bases and J by 0 bases; unmatched bases: 5. Germline loops: CDR1 LNHDA, CDR2 SQIVND (reference sequence). The CDR3 contains 15 residues. The CDR3, as DNA: TGTGCCAGTAGTCTAAGGACAGGGATGAACACTGAAGCTTTCTTT. This codes for CASSLRTGMNTEAFF. Using reference TRBV19 and TRBJ1-1 for the parts outside the CDR3, the full variable domain is DGGITQSPKYLFRKEGQNVTLSCEQNLNHDAMYWYRQDPGQGLRLIYYSQIVNDFQKGDIAEGYSVSREKKESFPLTVTSAQKNPTAFYLCASSLRTGMNTEAFFGQGTRLTVV.

This chain joins TRBV6-1 and TRBJ2-5; tentative D call: TRBD1 (6 bases). The CDR3 runs 16 residues. The germline CDR1 and CDR2 sequences are MNHNS and SASEGT. V dropped 3 bases and J dropped 3 bases, with 17 bases sitting between them. CDR3 loop: CASSDLFGTLEETQYF. The CDR3 bases are TGTGCCAGCAGTGACCTGTTCGGGACACTCGAAGAGACCCAGTACTTC.

V gene TRBV28 combines with J gene TRBJ2-7; D is unresolved. V lost 3 bases and J 7 bases, leaving 10 bases between the germline ends. Germline V gene lookup returns CDR1 MDHEN and CDR2 SYDVKM. The CDR3 sequence is 12 residues long. CDR3 DNA sequence: TGTGCCAGCAGTTTCCCAAATTTGGAGCAGTACTTC. This codes for CASSFPNLEQYF.

J is TRBJ2-5 and V is TRBV4-1, with 8 bases matching TRBD1. CDR1 MGHRA and CDR2 YSYEKL come from the germline V gene. V trimming: 4 bases; J trimming: 1 base; junction bases outside the gene matches: 8. This CDR3 spans 16 amino acids. The chain's CDR3 is CASSRSDREIQETQYF. In nucleotides, the CDR3 is TGCGCCAGCAGCCGGTCGGACAGGGAGATCCAAGAGACCCAGTACTTC.

As concerns this clonotype: As the CDR3 is not closed by the conserved phenylalanine or tryptophan, this likely results from a read error. This chain uses TRBV7-3 with TRBJ2-1, with a tentative D call TRBD1 (7 bases). The germline gives CDR1 SGHTA, CDR2 FQGTGA. V was trimmed by 2 bases and J by 4 bases, leaving 12 bases between them. There are 15 residues in the CDR3. CDR3 sequence (DNA): TGTGCCAGCAGCTTAGGCGGGGACAGTTACAATGAGCAGTTCCTC. This sequence encodes CASSLGGDSYNEQFL.

This chain joins TRBV7-9 and TRBJ2-7, with 8 positions matching TRBD1. The trim removed 4 bases at V and 4 bases at J, leaving 9 bases unmatched. CDR3 length equals 15 residues. Germline CDR1 SEHNR, CDR2 FQNEAQ (reference sequence). CDR3 amino acids: CASSSAGTGSYEQYF. DNA of the CDR3: TGTGCCAGCAGCTCGGCCGGGACAGGATCTTACGAGCAGTACTTC. Filled out from reference TRBV7-9 and TRBJ2-7, the complete variable domain reads DTGVSQNPRHKITKRGQNVTFRCDPISEHNRLYWYRQTLGQGPEFLTYFQNEAQLEKSRLLSDRFSAERPKGSFSTLEIQRTEQGDSAMYLCASSSAGTGSYEQYFGPGTRLTVT.